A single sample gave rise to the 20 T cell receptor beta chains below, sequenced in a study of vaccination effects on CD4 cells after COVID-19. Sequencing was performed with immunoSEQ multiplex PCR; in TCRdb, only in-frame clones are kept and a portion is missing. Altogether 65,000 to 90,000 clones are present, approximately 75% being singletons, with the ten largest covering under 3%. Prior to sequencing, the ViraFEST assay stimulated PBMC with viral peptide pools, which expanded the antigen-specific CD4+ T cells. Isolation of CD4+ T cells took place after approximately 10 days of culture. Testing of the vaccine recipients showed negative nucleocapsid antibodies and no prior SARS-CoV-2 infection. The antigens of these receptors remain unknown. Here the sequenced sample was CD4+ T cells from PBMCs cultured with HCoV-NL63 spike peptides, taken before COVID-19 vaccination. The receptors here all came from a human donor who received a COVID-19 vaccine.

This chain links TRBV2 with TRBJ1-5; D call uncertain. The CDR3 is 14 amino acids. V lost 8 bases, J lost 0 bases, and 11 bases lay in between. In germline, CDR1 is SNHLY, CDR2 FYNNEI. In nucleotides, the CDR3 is TGTGCCAGCCAGACGGCATATAGCAATCAGCCCCAGCATTTT. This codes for CASQTAYSNQPQHF.

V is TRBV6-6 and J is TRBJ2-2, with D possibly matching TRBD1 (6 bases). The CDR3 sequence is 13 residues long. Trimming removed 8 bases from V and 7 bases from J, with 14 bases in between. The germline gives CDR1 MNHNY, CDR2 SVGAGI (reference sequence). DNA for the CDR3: TGTGCCAGCGGGACATTCGAACGCGGGGAGCTGTTTTTT. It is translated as CASGTFERGELFF.

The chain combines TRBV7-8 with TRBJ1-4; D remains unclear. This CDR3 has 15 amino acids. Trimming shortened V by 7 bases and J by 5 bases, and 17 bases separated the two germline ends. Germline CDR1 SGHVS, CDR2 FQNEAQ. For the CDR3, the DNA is TGTGCCAGCATTAATACCGGGGATGCAAATGAAAAACTGTTTTTT. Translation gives CASINTGDANEKLFF.

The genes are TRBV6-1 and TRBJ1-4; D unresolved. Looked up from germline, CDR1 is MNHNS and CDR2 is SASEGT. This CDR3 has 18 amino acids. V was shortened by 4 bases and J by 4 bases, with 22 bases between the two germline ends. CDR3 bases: TGTGCCAGCAGTGGCCCGAGTCCGGGCGAAGGGTTTAATGAAAAACTGTTTTTT. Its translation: CASSGPSPGEGFNEKLFF.

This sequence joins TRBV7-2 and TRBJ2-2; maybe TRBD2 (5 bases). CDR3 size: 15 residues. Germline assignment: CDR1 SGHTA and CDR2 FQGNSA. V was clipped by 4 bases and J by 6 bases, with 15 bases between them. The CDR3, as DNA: TGTGCCAGCAGCTCCGGACGGAGGTACCCCGGGGAGCTGTTTTTT. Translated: CASSSGRRYPGELFF.

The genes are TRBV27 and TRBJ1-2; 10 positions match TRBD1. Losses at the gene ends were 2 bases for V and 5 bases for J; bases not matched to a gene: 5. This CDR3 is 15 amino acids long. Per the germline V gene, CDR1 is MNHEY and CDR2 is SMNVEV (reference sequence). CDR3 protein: CASSLQGTGAYGYTF. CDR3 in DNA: TGTGCCAGCAGTTTACAGGGGACAGGGGCTTATGGCTACACCTTC.

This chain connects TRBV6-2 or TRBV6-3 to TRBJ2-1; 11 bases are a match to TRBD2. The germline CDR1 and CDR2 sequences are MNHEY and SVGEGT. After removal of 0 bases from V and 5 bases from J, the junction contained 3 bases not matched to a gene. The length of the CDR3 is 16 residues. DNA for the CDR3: TGTGCCAGCAGTTACTCGCTAGCGGGGGGCCACAATGAGCAGTTCTTC. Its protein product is CASSYSLAGGHNEQFF.

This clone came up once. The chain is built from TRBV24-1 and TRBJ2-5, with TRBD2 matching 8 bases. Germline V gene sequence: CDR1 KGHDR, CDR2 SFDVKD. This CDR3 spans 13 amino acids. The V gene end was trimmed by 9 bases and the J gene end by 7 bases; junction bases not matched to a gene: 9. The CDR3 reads CATSKTSVGTQYF. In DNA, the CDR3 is TGTGCCACCTCCAAGACTAGCGTTGGGACCCAGTACTTC.

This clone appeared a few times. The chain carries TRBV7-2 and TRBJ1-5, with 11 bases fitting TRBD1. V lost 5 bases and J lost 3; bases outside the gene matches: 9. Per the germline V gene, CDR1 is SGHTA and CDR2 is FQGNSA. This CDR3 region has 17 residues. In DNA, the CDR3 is TGTGCCAGCAGCGACCGGGACAGGGGGAGAGACAATCAGCCCCAGCATTTT. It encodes CASSDRDRGRDNQPQHF.

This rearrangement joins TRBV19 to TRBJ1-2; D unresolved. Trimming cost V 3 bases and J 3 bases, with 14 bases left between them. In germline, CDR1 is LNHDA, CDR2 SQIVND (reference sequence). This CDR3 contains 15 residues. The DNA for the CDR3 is TGTGCCAGTAGTATTTCCTCTATAAACCACTATGGCTACACCTTC. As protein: CASSISSINHYGYTF.

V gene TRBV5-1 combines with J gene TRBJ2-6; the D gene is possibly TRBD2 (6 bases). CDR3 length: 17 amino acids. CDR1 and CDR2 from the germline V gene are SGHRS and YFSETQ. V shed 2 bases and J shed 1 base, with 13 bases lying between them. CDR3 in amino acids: CASSLRGSISGANVLTF. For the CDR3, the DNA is TGCGCCAGCAGCTTACGGGGGTCTATATCTGGGGCCAACGTCCTGACTTTC.

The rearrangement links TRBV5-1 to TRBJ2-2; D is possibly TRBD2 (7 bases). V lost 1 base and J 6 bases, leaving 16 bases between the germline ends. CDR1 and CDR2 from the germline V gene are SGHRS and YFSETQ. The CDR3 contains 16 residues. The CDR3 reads CASSLTGGGRAGELFF. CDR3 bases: TGCGCCAGCAGCTTGACGGGGGGCGGACGGGCCGGGGAGCTGTTTTTT.

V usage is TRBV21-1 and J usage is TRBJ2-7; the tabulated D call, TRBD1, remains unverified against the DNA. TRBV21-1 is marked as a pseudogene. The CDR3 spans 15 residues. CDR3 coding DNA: TGTGCCAGCAAGTCAAGAGGGGGTGATAGCCACGAGCAGTACGTC. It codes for CASKSRGGDSHEQYV.

The CDR3 loop reads CASSFVAGTDTQYF. DNA for the CDR3: TGTGCCAGCAGCTTCGTTGCCGGCACAGATACGCAGTATTTT. V and J are TRBV5-5 and TRBJ2-3; no reliable D call. V gave up 2 bases and J gave up 1 base, with 8 bases separating them. CDR1 and CDR2 (germline): SGHKS, YYEKEE (reference sequence). This CDR3 comprises 14 residues.

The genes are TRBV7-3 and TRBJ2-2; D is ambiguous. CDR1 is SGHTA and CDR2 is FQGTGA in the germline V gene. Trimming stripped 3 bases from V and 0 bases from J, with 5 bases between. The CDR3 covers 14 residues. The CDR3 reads CASSLHANTGELFF. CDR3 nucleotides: TGTGCCAGCAGCTTGCACGCGAACACCGGGGAGCTGTTTTTT.

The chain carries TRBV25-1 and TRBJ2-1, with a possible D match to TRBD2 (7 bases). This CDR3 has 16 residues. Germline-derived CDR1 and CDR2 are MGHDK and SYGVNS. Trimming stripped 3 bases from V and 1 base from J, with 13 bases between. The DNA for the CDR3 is TGTGCCAGCAGTGATAATGCGGGGGCGTCCTACAATGAGCAGTTCTTC. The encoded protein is CASSDNAGASYNEQFF.

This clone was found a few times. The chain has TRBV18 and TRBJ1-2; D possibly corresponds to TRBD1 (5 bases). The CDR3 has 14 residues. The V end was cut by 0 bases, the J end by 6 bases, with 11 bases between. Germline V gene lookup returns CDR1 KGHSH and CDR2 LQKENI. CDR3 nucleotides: TGTGCCAGCTCACCACCTGGGCGGGGCGATGGCTACACCTTC. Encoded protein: CASSPPGRGDGYTF.

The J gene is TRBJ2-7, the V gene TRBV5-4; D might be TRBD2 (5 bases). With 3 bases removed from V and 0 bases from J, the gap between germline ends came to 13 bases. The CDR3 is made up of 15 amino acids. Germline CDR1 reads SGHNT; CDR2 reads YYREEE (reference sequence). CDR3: CASSSRSGSSYEQYV. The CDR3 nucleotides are TGTGCCAGCAGCTCCAGGAGTGGGAGCTCCTACGAGCAGTACGTC.

This CDR3 is CASSEGDRSYEQYV. DNA of the CDR3: TGTGCCAGCAGTGAAGGGGATAGATCCTACGAGCAGTACGTC. The chain joins TRBV6-4 to TRBJ2-7; weak D call: TRBD1 (5 bases). Deletions cut 3 bases from V and 1 base from J, with 10 bases between. The CDR3 has 14 residues. Germline assignment: CDR1 MRHNA and CDR2 SNTAGT.

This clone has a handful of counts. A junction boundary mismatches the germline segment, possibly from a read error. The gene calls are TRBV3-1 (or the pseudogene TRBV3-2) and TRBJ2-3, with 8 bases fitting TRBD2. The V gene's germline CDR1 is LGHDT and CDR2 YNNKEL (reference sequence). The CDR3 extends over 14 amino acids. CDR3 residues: CASSQEGASGGGDF. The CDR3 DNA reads TGTGCCAGCAGCCAAGAAGGGGCCAGCGGGGGCGGGGATTTT.